Here is one T cell receptor beta chain with its context. Antigen: not known. The sample belongs to a study of T cell repertoires in cytomegalovirus infection. Study background: HLA-B-restricted CMV epitopes that are well studied, plus recently identified HLA-C-restricted ones, were used by the study. TCR beta signatures that were public indicated CMV infection and matching HLA type.

The CDR3 totals 11 residues. Trimming removed 9 bases at V and 4 bases at J, with 8 bases between. Germline V gene data show CDR1 as MNHNY and CDR2 as SVGAGI (reference sequence). From the reads, TCRdb called clonotypes with MiXCR, one entry per CDR3 protein. The profile shows around 750,000 distinct CDR3 sequences, approximately 30% of them singletons. The sequencing used cultured CD8+ T cells from PBMCs, collected from culture after CMV antigen stimulation. V is TRBV6-6 and J is TRBJ2-3, with D unresolved. The TCR sequence derives from a human donor in good health (CMV status not recorded). Some clones in this sample may be carry-over from other donors' samples. The CDR3 DNA reads TGTGCCAGTACGACGGCAGATACGCAGTATTTT. Protein sequence: CASTTADTQYF.